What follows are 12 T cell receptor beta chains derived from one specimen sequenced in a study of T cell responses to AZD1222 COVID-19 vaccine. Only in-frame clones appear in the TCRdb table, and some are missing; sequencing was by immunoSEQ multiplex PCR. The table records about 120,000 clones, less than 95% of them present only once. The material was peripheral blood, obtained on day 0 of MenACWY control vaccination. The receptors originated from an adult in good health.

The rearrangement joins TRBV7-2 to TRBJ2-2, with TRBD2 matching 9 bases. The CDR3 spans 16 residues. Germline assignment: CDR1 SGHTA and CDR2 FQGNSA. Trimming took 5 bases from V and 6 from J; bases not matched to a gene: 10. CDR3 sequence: CASSEGTSRTPGELFF. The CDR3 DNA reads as TGTGCCAGCAGCGAAGGGACTAGCAGGACCCCCGGGGAGCTGTTTTTT.

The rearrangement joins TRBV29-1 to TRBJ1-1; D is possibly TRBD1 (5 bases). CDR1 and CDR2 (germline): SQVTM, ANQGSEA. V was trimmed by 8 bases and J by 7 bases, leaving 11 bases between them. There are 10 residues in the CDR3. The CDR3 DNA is TGCAGCTCCGACAGTCTTGAAGCTTTCTTT. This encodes CSSDSLEAFF.

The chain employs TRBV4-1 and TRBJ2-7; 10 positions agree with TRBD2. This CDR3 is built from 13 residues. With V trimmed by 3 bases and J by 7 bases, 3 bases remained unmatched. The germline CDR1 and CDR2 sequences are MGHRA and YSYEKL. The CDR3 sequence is CASSQGLAREQYF. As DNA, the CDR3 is TGCGCCAGCAGCCAGGGACTAGCGCGGGAGCAGTACTTC.

CDR3 nucleotides: TGTGCCAGCAGCAAGACCGGGACTAGCGGCTCCTACGAGCAGTACTTC. Residues: CASSKTGTSGSYEQYF. V gene TRBV21-1 combines with J gene TRBJ2-7; TRBD2 is taken as the D call from the table, unchecked against the DNA. TRBV21-1 is assigned pseudogene status. The CDR3 is 16 residues long.

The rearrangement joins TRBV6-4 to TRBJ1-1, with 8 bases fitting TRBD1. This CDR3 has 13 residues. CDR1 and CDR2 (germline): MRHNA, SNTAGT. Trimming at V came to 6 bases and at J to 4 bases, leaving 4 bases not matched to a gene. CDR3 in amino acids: CASRLGQGTEAFF. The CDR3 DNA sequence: TGTGCCAGCAGGTTAGGACAGGGCACTGAAGCTTTCTTT.

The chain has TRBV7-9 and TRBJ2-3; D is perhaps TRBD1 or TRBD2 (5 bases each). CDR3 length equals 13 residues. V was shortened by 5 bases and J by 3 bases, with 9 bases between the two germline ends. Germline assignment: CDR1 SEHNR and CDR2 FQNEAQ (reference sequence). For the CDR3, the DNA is TGTGCCAGCAGCCCTGGGGGAACAGATACGCAGTATTTT. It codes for CASSPGGTDTQYF. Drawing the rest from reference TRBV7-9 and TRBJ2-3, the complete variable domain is DTGVSQNPRHKITKRGQNVTFRCDPISEHNRLYWYRQTLGQGPEFLTYFQNEAQLEKSRLLSDRFSAERPKGSFSTLEIQRTEQGDSAMYLCASSPGGTDTQYFGPGTRLTVL.

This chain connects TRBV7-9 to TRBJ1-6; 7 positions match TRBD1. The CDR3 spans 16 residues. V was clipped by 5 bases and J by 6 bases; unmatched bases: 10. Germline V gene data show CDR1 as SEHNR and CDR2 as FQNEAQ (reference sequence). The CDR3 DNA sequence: TGTGCCAGCAGCACAGACAGGGACCTCTTTAATTCACCCCTCCACTTT. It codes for CASSTDRDLFNSPLHF.

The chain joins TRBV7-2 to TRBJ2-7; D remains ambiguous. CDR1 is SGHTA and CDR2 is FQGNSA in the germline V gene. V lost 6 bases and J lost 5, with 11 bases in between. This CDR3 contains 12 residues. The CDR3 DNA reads TGTGCCAGCAGAGCAGAACCGAACGAGCAGTACTTC. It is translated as CASRAEPNEQYF.

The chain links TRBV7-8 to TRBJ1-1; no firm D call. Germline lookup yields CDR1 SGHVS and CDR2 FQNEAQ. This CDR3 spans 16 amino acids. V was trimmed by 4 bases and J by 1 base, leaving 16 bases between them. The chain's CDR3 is CASSWRSQTANTEAFF. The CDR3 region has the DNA TGTGCCAGCAGCTGGCGCAGTCAGACCGCGAACACTGAAGCTTTCTTT. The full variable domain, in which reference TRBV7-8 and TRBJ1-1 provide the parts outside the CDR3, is GAGVSQSPRYKVAKRGQDVALRCDPISGHVSLFWYQQALGQGPEFLTYFQNEAQLDKSGLPSDRFFAERPEGSVSTLKIQRTQQEDSAVYLCASSWRSQTANTEAFFGQGTRLTVV.

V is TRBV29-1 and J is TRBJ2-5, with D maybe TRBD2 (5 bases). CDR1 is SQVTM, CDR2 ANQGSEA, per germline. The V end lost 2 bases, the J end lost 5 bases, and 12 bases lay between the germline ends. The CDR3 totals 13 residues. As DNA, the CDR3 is TGCAGCGTTGAAACGGGTCGCGGGGAGACCCAGTACTTC. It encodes CSVETGRGETQYF.

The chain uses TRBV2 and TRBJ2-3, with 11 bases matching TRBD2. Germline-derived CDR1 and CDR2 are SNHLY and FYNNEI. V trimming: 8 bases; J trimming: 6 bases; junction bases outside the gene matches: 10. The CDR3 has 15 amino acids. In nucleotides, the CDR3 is TGTGCCAGCCGGAAAGCTAGCGGGAGGTCGGATACGCAGTATTTT. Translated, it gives CASRKASGRSDTQYF.

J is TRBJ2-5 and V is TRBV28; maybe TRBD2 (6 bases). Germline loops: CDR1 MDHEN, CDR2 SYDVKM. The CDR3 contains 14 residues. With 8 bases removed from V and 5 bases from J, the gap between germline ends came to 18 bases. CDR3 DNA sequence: TGTGCCAGCTCCCTCTCGGGAGTCAGTGAGACCCAGTACTTC. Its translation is CASSLSGVSETQYF.